One and the same sample provided the 10 T cell receptor beta chains below, sequenced in a study of blood T cell repertoires in COVID-19. Profiled with immunoSEQ multiplex PCR; TCRdb holds only in-frame clones, not every one. The sample includes 130,000 or so clones, around 80% seen only once; the top ten take approximately 16%. The sequenced sample was peripheral blood. The receptors were gathered from a man in his sixties with active or convalescent COVID-19.

The V and J genes are TRBV5-5 and TRBJ2-6; D is unresolved. Germline assignment: CDR1 SGHKS and CDR2 YYEKEE (reference sequence). Between the trimmed V and J ends, which lost 4 bases and 0 bases, there was a span of 11 bases. The CDR3 spans 16 residues. CDR3 sequence: CASSPVYGSGANVLTF. The CDR3 DNA reads as TGTGCCAGCAGCCCGGTTTATGGCTCTGGGGCCAACGTCCTGACTTTC.

The V gene is TRBV5-5, the J gene TRBJ2-1; 7 nucleotides line up with TRBD2. The CDR3 runs to 16 residues. In germline, CDR1 is SGHKS, CDR2 YYEKEE (reference sequence). The ends lost 4 bases at V and 9 bases at J; junction bases unmatched: 16. The CDR3 DNA reads as TGTGCCAGCAGCCCCTGGCCTAGCGGCCGCCGGGGTGAGCAGTTCTTC. Amino acid sequence: CASSPWPSGRRGEQFF.

The rearrangement joins TRBV7-6 to TRBJ2-7; TRBD1 aligns across 10 bases. This CDR3 contains 15 residues. The germline V gene encodes CDR1 SGHVS and CDR2 FNYEAQ. The ends lost 7 bases at V and 3 bases at J; junction bases unmatched: 9. CDR3 nucleotide sequence: TGTGCCAGCACCCCCGGACAGGGGGAATTCTACGAGCAGTACTTC. Amino acid sequence: CASTPGQGEFYEQYF. Using reference TRBV7-6 and TRBJ2-7 for the parts outside the CDR3, the full variable domain is GAGVSQSPRYKVTKRGQDVALRCDPISGHVSLYWYRQALGQGPEFLTYFNYEAQQDKSGLPNDRFSAERPEGSISTLTIQRTEQRDSAMYRCASTPGQGEFYEQYFGPGTRLTVT.

The chain links TRBV12-3 or TRBV12-4 to TRBJ2-7; 8 bases are shared with TRBD2. The ends lost 1 base at V and 7 bases at J; junction bases unmatched: 3. The CDR3 spans 13 residues. The CDR3, as DNA: TGTGCCAGCAGTTTAGGCCCGGGAGGGGAGCAGTACTTC. Its protein is CASSLGPGGEQYF.

Here the CDR3 DNA reads TGTGCCAGCAGCGACGGGAGGACCCAGTACTTC. The encoded protein is CASSDGRTQYF. The chain combines TRBV28 with TRBJ2-5; possible D gene TRBD2, 6 bases. Per the germline V gene, CDR1 is MDHEN and CDR2 is SYDVKM. The V end was cut by 6 bases, the J end by 7 bases, with 9 bases between. The CDR3 has 11 residues.

The chain links TRBV27 to TRBJ2-7; 10 bases are a match to TRBD1. The germline CDR1 and CDR2 sequences are MNHEY and SMNVEV (reference sequence). The CDR3 has 13 residues. The trim removed 5 bases at V and 3 bases at J, leaving 1 base unmatched. This CDR3 reads CASSRTGGYEQYF. DNA for the CDR3: TGTGCCAGCAGTCGGACAGGGGGCTACGAGCAGTACTTC.

This sequence joins TRBV27 and TRBJ2-2, with D possibly TRBD1 on 5 matching bases. The CDR3 sequence is 18 residues long. The germline V gene has CDR1 MNHEY and CDR2 SMNVEV (reference sequence). Trimming stripped 5 bases from V and 0 bases from J, with 19 bases between. The CDR3 bases are TGTGCCAGCAGTCTAAACAACCGACAGCCCGCGAACACCGGGGAGCTGTTTTTT. The encoded protein is CASSLNNRQPANTGELFF.

V gene TRBV19 combines with J gene TRBJ2-3; a possible D gene is TRBD2 (6 bases). Germline values: CDR1 LNHDA, CDR2 SQIVND (reference sequence). CDR3 length: 11 amino acids. The CDR3 DNA reads TGTGAGCAGGGAGGAGGAGATACGCAGTATTTT. Its protein product is CEQGGGDTQYF. The variable domain in full, with the rest retrieved from reference TRBV19 and TRBJ2-3, is DGGITQSPKYLFRKEGQNVTLSCEQNLNHDAMYWYRQDPGQGLRLIYYSQIVNDFQKGDIAEGYSVSREKKESFPLTVTSAQKNPTAFYLCEQGGGDTQYFGPGTRLTVL.

V is TRBV19 and J is TRBJ2-3, with D possibly matching TRBD2 (5 bases). Germline CDR1 is LNHDA and CDR2 is SQIVND (reference sequence). Trimming took off 4 bases at V and 3 bases at J, with 17 bases between the two ends. This CDR3 is 16 amino acids long. The CDR3 coding sequence is TGTGCCAGTAGTACGTCACCTAGCAGACAAACAGATACGCAGTATTTT. It yields the protein CASSTSPSRQTDTQYF.

This clone has at least ten counts. V is TRBV27 and J is TRBJ1-5, with D possibly being TRBD1 (5 bases). V lost 6 bases to trimming and J lost 1 base, with 16 bases between them. The germline gives CDR1 MNHEY, CDR2 SMNVEV (reference sequence). The CDR3 is made up of 16 amino acids. CDR3: CASRGSWAGSNQPQHF. The DNA for the CDR3 is TGTGCCAGCAGAGGTTCCTGGGCAGGGAGCAATCAGCCCCAGCATTTT.